Below are 21 T cell receptor beta chains sequenced from a single sample in a study of shared clonotypes between healthy human individuals. The repertoire was sequenced with immunoSEQ multiplex PCR; TCRdb's copy has only in-frame clones and lacks some. The table has roughly 2.2 million clones, roughly 93% seen once. What was sequenced was naive CD4+ T cells from PBMCs. Documented subset: CD45RA+ positively selected. Every receptor here comes from a man aged 18 to 29 in good health. Some clones in this sample may be carry-over from other donors' samples.

This chain connects TRBV28 to TRBJ1-1; D is uncertain. The ends were cut back, 1 base at V and 8 bases at J, with 8 bases in the middle. This CDR3 spans 12 amino acids. CDR1 and CDR2 from the germline V gene are MDHEN and SYDVKM. For the CDR3, the DNA is TGTGCCAGCAGTTTATTGGCAGGCGAAGCTTTCTTT. It codes for CASSLLAGEAFF.

The genes are TRBV6-6 and TRBJ1-2; possibly TRBD1 for D (6 bases). Germline CDR1 MNHNY, CDR2 SVGAGI (reference sequence). V was pared by 2 bases and J by 5 bases, with 12 bases between. This CDR3 is built from 14 residues. The CDR3 is CASSYIDRRYGYTF. Written as DNA, the CDR3 is TGTGCCAGCAGTTACATAGACAGGAGATATGGCTACACCTTC.

The chain combines TRBV5-4 with TRBJ2-7; 10 nucleotides agree with TRBD1. The CDR3 contains 15 residues. V shed 7 bases, J shed 3 bases, and the junction held 10 bases outside the gene matches. Per the germline V gene, CDR1 is SGHNT and CDR2 is YYREEE (reference sequence). CDR3 bases: TGTGCCAGCCGTTATTACCGGGACAGGGGCTACGAGCAGTACTTC. This sequence encodes CASRYYRDRGYEQYF. Full variable domain (remainder filled in from reference TRBV5-4 and TRBJ2-7): ETGVTQSPTHLIKTRGQQVTLRCSSQSGHNTVSWYQQALGQGPQFIFQYYREEENGRGNFPPRFSGLQFPNYSSELNVNALELDDSALYLCASRYYRDRGYEQYFGPGTRLTVT.

V is TRBV7-9 and J is TRBJ2-1; 11 nucleotides align to TRBD2. There are 19 residues in the CDR3. With V trimmed by 1 base and J by 2 bases, 10 bases remained unmatched. CDR1 SEHNR and CDR2 FQNEAQ come from the germline V gene (reference sequence). The CDR3 region has the DNA TGTGCCAGCAGCTTAGAGTTGGGGTGGGGACTAGCGGCCTACAATGAGCAGTTCTTC. Translated: CASSLELGWGLAAYNEQFF. Complete variable domain (other parts from reference TRBV7-9 and TRBJ2-1): DTGVSQNPRHKITKRGQNVTFRCDPISEHNRLYWYRQTLGQGPEFLTYFQNEAQLEKSRLLSDRFSAERPKGSFSTLEIQRTEQGDSAMYLCASSLELGWGLAAYNEQFFGPGTRLTVL.

This clone was detected once. The CDR3 DNA reads TGCAGCGTTGACGCTGGGGCCAACGTCCTGACTTTC. Translated: CSVDAGANVLTF. The chain combines TRBV29-1 with TRBJ2-6; D is unclear. V was shortened by 3 bases and J by 2 bases, with 2 bases between the two germline ends. The CDR3 extends over 12 amino acids. Germline V gene lookup returns CDR1 SQVTM and CDR2 ANQGSEA.

The V call is TRBV19, the J call TRBJ1-5; TRBD1 aligns across 8 bases. V lost 7 bases to trimming and J lost 4 bases; unmatched junction nucleotides: 15. Germline values: CDR1 LNHDA, CDR2 SQIVND (reference sequence). This CDR3 spans 17 amino acids. CDR3 loop: CASNPRQGMGKNQPQHF. In DNA, the CDR3 is TGTGCCAGTAACCCTCGACAGGGGATGGGGAAAAATCAGCCCCAGCATTTT.

The chain has TRBV28 and TRBJ1-2, with TRBD1 identical over 9 bases. V dropped 5 bases and J dropped 2; count of bases not matched to a gene: 6. Germline-derived CDR1 and CDR2 are MDHEN and SYDVKM. This CDR3 has 15 amino acids. CDR3 coding DNA: TGTGCCAGCAGTCGTCCCGGGACAGGGAACTATGGCTACACCTTC. This translates into CASSRPGTGNYGYTF.

This chain uses TRBV6-4 with TRBJ2-7; 9 nucleotides line up with TRBD2. The V and J ends lost 3 bases and 7 bases, in that order; junction bases with no gene match: 4. This CDR3 spans 13 amino acids. Germline V gene lookup returns CDR1 MRHNA and CDR2 SNTAGT. Written as DNA, the CDR3 is TGTGCCAGCAGTGAGGTTAGCGGGAGTGAGCAGTACTTC. It translates to CASSEVSGSEQYF.

The chain recombines TRBV7-9 with TRBJ1-6, with 7 bases identical to TRBD1. The CDR3 is made up of 15 amino acids. Trimming at V came to 5 bases and at J to 7 bases, leaving 8 bases not matched to a gene. CDR1 and CDR2 from the germline V gene are SEHNR and FQNEAQ (reference sequence). For the CDR3, the DNA is TGTGCCAGCAGCCGCGGGACACAGGGGAATTCACCCCTCCACTTT. Its protein is CASSRGTQGNSPLHF. Full variable domain (outside the CDR3, taken from reference TRBV7-9 and TRBJ1-6): DTGVSQNPRHKITKRGQNVTFRCDPISEHNRLYWYRQTLGQGPEFLTYFQNEAQLEKSRLLSDRFSAERPKGSFSTLEIQRTEQGDSAMYLCASSRGTQGNSPLHFGNGTRLTVT.

The chain carries TRBV27 and TRBJ1-1; D uncertain. Germline lookup yields CDR1 MNHEY and CDR2 SMNVEV (reference sequence). The V gene lost 2 bases and the J gene lost 0 bases, with 13 bases spanning the gap. The CDR3 is 16 amino acids. The CDR3 reads CASSLRASTMNTEAFF. In nucleotides, the CDR3 is TGTGCCAGCAGTTTAAGGGCCAGTACCATGAACACTGAAGCTTTCTTT.

The chain combines TRBV25-1 with TRBJ2-7; 9 bases line up with TRBD1. Per the germline V gene, CDR1 is MGHDK and CDR2 is SYGVNS. There are 15 residues in the CDR3. With V trimmed by 5 bases and J by 4 bases, 9 bases remained unmatched. CDR3 sequence: CASSQPGQGSYEQYF. The DNA of the CDR3 is TGTGCCAGCAGTCAACCGGGACAGGGATCATACGAGCAGTACTTC.

This chain connects TRBV9 to TRBJ2-1; D gene uncertain. The CDR3 is 13 residues long. V was clipped by 1 base and J by 10 bases, with 12 bases between them. From germline, CDR1 is SGDLS and CDR2 YYNGEE. CDR3 bases: TGTGCCAGCAGCGTATATGGCCAGCAGGAGCAGTTCTTC. Protein product: CASSVYGQQEQFF.

In nucleotides, the CDR3 is TGCGCCAGCAGCCGGCTGACAGATTACACCGGGGAGCTGTTTTTT. Amino acid sequence: CASSRLTDYTGELFF. J is TRBJ2-2 and V is TRBV5-1, with D maybe TRBD1 (5 bases). The V gene's germline CDR1 is SGHRS and CDR2 YFSETQ. The CDR3 totals 15 residues. Trimming pared 4 bases from V and 3 bases from J, leaving 13 bases between.

The rearrangement links TRBV7-9 to TRBJ1-1, with D possibly being TRBD1 (6 bases). The CDR3 is made up of 15 amino acids. Between the trimmed V and J ends, which lost 4 bases and 4 bases, there was a span of 16 bases. Germline V gene data show CDR1 as SEHNR and CDR2 as FQNEAQ (reference sequence). The CDR3 region has the DNA TGTGCCAGCAGCTCGGGGGGCAGAATTTTCACTGAAGCTTTCTTT. Amino acid sequence: CASSSGGRIFTEAFF.

The sample holds one count of this clone. The chain carries TRBV28 and TRBJ2-2; 7 nucleotides align to TRBD2. The junction had 9 bases not matched to a gene; V was cut back by 11 bases and J by 0 bases. This CDR3 is 15 amino acids long. CDR1 is MDHEN and CDR2 is SYDVKM in the germline V gene. The CDR3 loop reads CASSRGDTNTGELFF. The CDR3 coding sequence is TGTGCCTCCTCCCGGGGGGATACGAACACCGGGGAGCTGTTTTTT.

J is TRBJ1-1 and V is TRBV5-1; D might be TRBD1 (5 bases). The V and J ends lost 7 bases and 0 bases respectively, with 22 bases between them. Germline-derived CDR1 and CDR2 are SGHRS and YFSETQ. This CDR3 is 17 amino acids long. CDR3 DNA: TGCGCCAGCGAGCTCCAGGGAGGGATGGGGGTGAACACTGAAGCTTTCTTT. Its protein is CASELQGGMGVNTEAFF.

This clone showed up just a few times. J is TRBJ1-5 and V is TRBV2; weak D call: TRBD1 (6 bases). The V and J ends lost 6 bases and 3 bases respectively, with 12 bases between them. The CDR3 is 14 amino acids. CDR1 and CDR2 (germline): SNHLY, FYNNEI. The DNA for the CDR3 is TGTGCCAGCAGACCCAGGGGATACAATCAGCCCCAGCATTTT. Amino acids: CASRPRGYNQPQHF.

The rearrangement joins TRBV13 to TRBJ2-1; D is possibly TRBD1 (6 bases). Between the trimmed V and J ends, which lost 2 bases and 0 bases, there was a span of 8 bases. The CDR3 length is 15 residues. Germline CDR1 PRHDT, CDR2 FYEKMQ (reference sequence). The DNA for the CDR3 is TGTGCCAGCAGCTTACAGGGGAGCTCCTACAATGAGCAGTTCTTC. Translating gives CASSLQGSSYNEQFF.

This chain uses TRBV7-8 with TRBJ2-2; maybe TRBD2 (6 bases). V dropped 5 bases and J dropped 10 bases, with 11 bases sitting between them. Per the germline V gene, CDR1 is SGHVS and CDR2 is FQNEAQ. The CDR3 has 12 residues. The CDR3 coding sequence is TGTGCCAGCAGCCGACTAGGAGAGGAGCTGTTTTTT. Its translation is CASSRLGEELFF.

This chain uses TRBV5-1 with TRBJ2-7; 12 bases agree with TRBD2. V lost 4 bases, J lost 3 bases, and 5 bases stayed unmatched. Germline V gene lookup returns CDR1 SGHRS and CDR2 YFSETQ. This CDR3 has 15 residues. In DNA form, the CDR3 reads TGCGCCAGCAGCATCCTAGCGGGAGGGCGCTACGAGCAGTACTTC. Encoded protein: CASSILAGGRYEQYF.

V usage is TRBV4-2 and J usage is TRBJ1-5; D perhaps matches TRBD1 (6 bases). The germline CDR1 and CDR2 sequences are LGHNA and YNFKEQ. The length of the CDR3 is 16 residues. Trimming removed 2 bases at V and 2 bases at J, with 13 bases between. For the CDR3, the DNA is TGTGCCAGCAGCCAATCCGGGACACCAGGCAATCAGCCCCAGCATTTT. Translated, it gives CASSQSGTPGNQPQHF.